This entry features one TCR beta chain sequence. These data are taken from a study of blood T cell repertoires in COVID-19. Study in general: Samples representing acute and convalescent COVID-19 were sourced from the United States, Italy and Spain.

Libraries were prepared by immunoSEQ multiplex PCR; TCRdb keeps only in-frame clonotypes and omits some of them. The sample yields around 180,000 clones, about 80% seen once. Germline V gene data show CDR1 as SGHDN and CDR2 as FVKESK. Deletions cut 8 bases from V and 6 bases from J, with 20 bases between. CDR3 length: 14 residues. The chain joins TRBV14 to TRBJ2-7; TRBD1 is a possible D gene (6 bases). Sequenced material: peripheral blood. This receptor was identified in a human donor in a cohort sampled during active COVID-19. The CDR3 sequence: CASARGRVPGEQYF. CDR3 DNA: TGTGCCAGCGCCAGGGGACGGGTGCCCGGCGAGCAGTACTTC.